The following is a T cell receptor (beta chain) sequence with its context. The antigen is not known. The data originate from a study of monozygotic twins with inflammatory bowel disease. Regarding the study as a whole: It was not supported that a single strong signal or clonotype was associated with IBD.

Investigators made cDNA in eight separate reactions per sample. TCRdb re-called the 5' RACE reads; one entry per CDR3 protein, DNA not given. The sample table includes around 200,000 distinct CDR3 sequences. The template was total RNA from whole blood, with no T cell sorting. What was sequenced was blood. This TCR derives from a human donor with ulcerative colitis or Crohn's disease, or a healthy co-twin of an affected twin (not recorded which).

The CDR3 reads CSARAAVRIYEQYF. V gene TRBV20-1 combines with J gene TRBJ2-7. Germline CDR1 reads DFQATT; CDR2 reads SNEGSKA (reference sequence). The CDR3 spans 14 residues.